This T cell receptor beta chain was sequenced in a study of cytomegalovirus exposure and HLA in healthy donors. The protocol was immunoSEQ multiplex PCR, while the TCRdb copy is restricted to in-frame clones and leaves out a portion. The table has around 260,000 clones, 90% seen once. From germline, CDR1 is MNHEY and CDR2 SMNVEV (reference sequence). This CDR3 has 15 amino acids. After removal of 7 bases from V and 6 bases from J, the junction contained 15 bases not matched to a gene. The J gene is TRBJ2-7, the V gene TRBV27, with 7 positions matching TRBD2. This receptor was taken from a woman under 40 in good health and CMV-seronegative. Sequencing used PBMCs. The CDR3 protein is CASTNWGREGLEQYF. In DNA, the CDR3 is TGTGCCAGCACCAACTGGGGCAGGGAGGGCCTCGAGCAGTACTTC.